A selection of T cell receptor beta chains follows, all from one sample in a study of blood T cell repertoires in COVID-19. Produced via immunoSEQ multiplex PCR; TCRdb's table is partial and in-frame only. The repertoire holds approximately 250,000 clones, with approximately 89% as singletons. Sample: peripheral blood. The receptor source for this set is a man aged 40-55 years with active or convalescent COVID-19. CDR3s include the opening cysteine and the closing phenylalanine or tryptophan. D genes are given only for firm matches. Clone size is stated in some rows and not others, as once, few, many or a class when expanded.

>TRBD1|.|TRBJ1-1|TRBV5-1
TGCGCCAGCAGCTTGGCGGGACAGGCCAATCAAGGGGGAGCTTTCTTT
CASSLAGQANQGGAFF
>TRBD1|few|TRBJ1-2|TRBV4-1
TGCGCCAGCAGCCAAGCTGGCGACAGTAGGGGGCCCCTCTATGGCTACACCTTC
CASSQAGDSRGPLYGYTF
>.|.|TRBJ1-4|TRBV7-3
TGTGCCAGCAGCTTAACGTTAGGGGGGGTAAGTGAAAAACTGTTTTTT
CASSLTLGGVSEKLFF
>TRBD1|.|TRBJ1-2|TRBV15
TGTGCCACCAGCTCTGGGGACAGGCTATACACCTTC
CATSSGDRLYTF
>TRBD1|.|TRBJ1-5|TRBV3-1/TRBV3-2
TGTGCCAGCAGCCAAACAGGGGAGGGCAATCAGCCCCAGCATTTT
CASSQTGEGNQPQHF
>TRBD1|.|TRBJ2-1|TRBV5-1
TGCGCCAGCAGCTTGGATTCTGACAGGGCCCCCTACAATGAGCAGTTCTTC
CASSLDSDRAPYNEQFF
>.|.|TRBJ2-2|TRBV7-9
TGTGCCAGCAGGAGGGAGATTGTCGCCGGGGAGCTGTTTTTT
CASRREIVAGELFF
>.|.|TRBJ1-2|TRBV6-5
TGTGCCAGCAGTTACTCGACTATGGATGGCTACACCTTC
CASSYSTMDGYTF
>TRBD1|.|TRBJ1-4|TRBV3-1/TRBV3-2
TGTGCCAGCAACCCCAGGGGGCAGGATGAAAAACTGTTTTTT
CASNPRGQDEKLFF
>.|.|TRBJ1-4|TRBV7-6
TGTGCCAGCAGCGTGGGGGCGTCTCCCAATGAAAAACTGTTTTTT
CASSVGASPNEKLFF
>TRBD1|.|TRBJ1-6|TRBV29-1
TGCAGCGTGGGACAGTATAATTCACCCCTCCACTTT
CSVGQYNSPLHF
>TRBD1|once|TRBJ1-2|TRBV14
TGTGCCAGCAGCCGGTTGGGACAGGACAACTATGGCTACACCTTC
CASSRLGQDNYGYTF
>.|.|TRBJ1-2|TRBV29-1
TGCAGCGTTGAGGGGCGAGACGACAACCCTTCAGGCTACACCTTC
CSVEGRDDNPSGYTF
>.|.|TRBJ2-7|TRBV28
TGTGCCAGCAGTTTCCTAGCCTACGGGCAGTACTTC
CASSFLAYGQYF
>TRBD2|once|TRBJ2-1|TRBV29-1
TGCAGCGTTGAGGGAGGGACCAATGAGCAGTTCTTC
CSVEGGTNEQFF
>TRBD2|.|TRBJ2-3|TRBV19
TGTGCCAGTAGTCTAGCGGAGACCACAGATACGCAGTATTTT
CASSLAETTDTQYF
>.|.|TRBJ2-3|TRBV6-2/TRBV6-3
TGTGCCAGCAGTTCTACAGGAGATACGCAGTATTTT
CASSSTGDTQYF
>TRBD1|.|TRBJ1-5|TRBV6-1
TGTGCCAGCAGTGAACGGACAGGGGGCGCGGTCCAGCCCCAGCATTTT
CASSERTGGAVQPQHF
>TRBD1|.|TRBJ1-2|TRBV27
TGTGCCAGCAGAACCGCGACAGGGCTCTATGGCTACACCTTC
CASRTATGLYGYTF
>.|once|TRBJ1-2|TRBV2
TGTGCCAGCAGTGAACTGGGGGCGGATGGCTACACCTTC
CASSELGADGYTF
>.|.|TRBJ2-1|TRBV7-3
TGTGCCAGCAGCACAGACAGCGCCCGGGAGCAGTTCTTC
CASSTDSAREQFF
>.|.|TRBJ1-4|TRBV9
TGTGCCAGCAGCGTAGTATTTGGAACTAATGCAACTAATGAAAAACTGTTTTTT
CASSVVFGTNATNEKLFF
>.|.|TRBJ2-3|TRBV28
TGTGCCAGCAGTTTAGGTGGGGGCCGAGATACGCAGTATTTT
CASSLGGGRDTQYF
>.|.|TRBJ2-1|TRBV9
TGTGCCAGCAGCGCAGGGTTGAAGGGCTACAATGAGCAGTTCTTC
CASSAGLKGYNEQFF
>.|few|TRBJ2-2|TRBV30
TGTGCCTGGAACCAACAGGGCACCGGGGAGCTGTTTTTT
CAWNQQGTGELFF
>.|.|TRBJ1-2|TRBV6-6
TGTGCCAGCAGTCAACGGACATACTATGGCTACACCTTC
CASSQRTYYGYTF
>TRBD1|few|TRBJ2-2|TRBV6-5
TGTGCCAGCAACATCAGGGGGCTAGGAACCGGGGAGCTGTTTTTT
CASNIRGLGTGELFF
>TRBD1|.|TRBJ2-5|TRBV5-1
TGCGCCAGCAGCCCCGGGACAGTTCAAGAGACCCAGTACTTC
CASSPGTVQETQYF
>TRBD1|.|TRBJ1-2|TRBV6-5
TGTGCCAGCAGGGTCCGGGACAGGGATGGCTACACCTTC
CASRVRDRDGYTF
>TRBD1|.|TRBJ1-1|TRBV6-2/TRBV6-3
TGTGCCAGCAGTTACGGACAGGGGGCCTCTGAAGCTTTCTTT
CASSYGQGASEAFF
>.|.|TRBJ2-3|TRBV19
TGTGCCAGTAGATTATCTAGCCTCGTACCAGATACGCAGTATTTT
CASRLSSLVPDTQYF
>.|.|TRBJ1-2|TRBV10-1
TGCGCCAGCAGTCAAACAGGGTCGTTTGGCTACACCTTC
CASSQTGSFGYTF
>.|.|TRBJ2-4|TRBV24-1
TGTGCCACCAGTGGAGGGTCCAAAAACATTCAGTACTTC
CATSGGSKNIQYF
>.|.|TRBJ1-5|TRBV30
TGTGCCTGGAGTGTACAGACGGTGAATCAGCCCCAGCATTTT
CAWSVQTVNQPQHF
>TRBD1|.|TRBJ2-1|TRBV7-3
TGTGCCAGCAGCCTCGGACAGGGCGGAAATGAGCAGTTCTTC
CASSLGQGGNEQFF
>.|.|TRBJ2-2|TRBV19
TGTGCCAGTAGTTCCTTGAGCGGGACCGGGGAGCTGTTTTTT
CASSSLSGTGELFF
>.|once|TRBJ1-6|TRBV30
TGTGCCTGGAGTAGGTCTGGGGCGTTCATGGGTTCACCCCTCCACTTT
CAWSRSGAFMGSPLHF
>.|.|TRBJ1-3|TRBV9
TGTGCCAGCAGCACAGAAGACGGGACTGCTGGAAACACCATATATTTT
CASSTEDGTAGNTIYF
>TRBD1|.|TRBJ2-7|TRBV6-2/TRBV6-3
TGTGCCAGCAGTTTAAAACTTTCCGGGACAGCACTTTACGAGCAGTACTTC
CASSLKLSGTALYEQYF
>.|.|TRBJ1-1|TRBV2
TGTGCCAGCAAGCAAGAGCCCGAGACTGAAGCTTTCTTT
CASKQEPETEAFF
>.|.|TRBJ2-7|TRBV29-1
TGCAGCGTTGAAGAGGTAGCCGGATACGAGCAGTACTTC
CSVEEVAGYEQYF
>.|.|TRBJ1-5|TRBV27
TGTGCCAGCAGTTTAAGGGGGTTGCATCAGCCCCAGCATTTT
CASSLRGLHQPQHF
>.|few|TRBJ1-5|TRBV19
TGTGCCAGTAGTATTAGTAGTTCTAGCAATCAGCCCCAGCATTTT
CASSISSSSNQPQHF
>TRBD1|.|TRBJ1-2|TRBV5-5
TGTGCCAGCAGCCCCCGACAGGGGAACTATGGCTACACCTTC
CASSPRQGNYGYTF
>.|.|TRBJ1-5|TRBV27
TGTGCCAGCAGTCTAACGGGTCAGCCCCAGCATTTT
CASSLTGQPQHF
>TRBD1|.|TRBJ2-7|TRBV24-1
TGTGCCACCAGAGCAGGGGGCGACTACTACGAGCAGTACTTC
CATRAGGDYYEQYF
>TRBD2|.|TRBJ2-1|TRBV2
TGTGCCAGCAGGGGGACTAGCGCCTACAATGAGCAGTTCTTC
CASRGTSAYNEQFF
>TRBD1|.|TRBJ1-5|TRBV20-1
TGCAGTGCTAGTCCCGGGACAGGGGGCAGAAGCAATCAGCCCCAGCATTTT
CSASPGTGGRSNQPQHF